The 14 T cell receptor beta chains below all came from one sample that was sequenced in a study of human T cells and chemical hapten exposure (dated by TCRdb to the early 2020s). The time point tag for this specimen amounts to: patch test 1, 2 weeks after DPC sensitization. The sample's treatment or condition label is to be understood as: therapeutic diphenylcyclopropenone sensitization with weekly scalp DPC. Libraries came from RACE. The sample was run on a NextSeq 500. The raw public data were reprocessed by TCRdb itself: fastp quality trimming at Q25, MiXCR clonotype calling, in-frame beta chains only. Each CDR3 protein appears once, grouped with its most common genes and DNA. The sample table lists about 340,000 distinct CDR3 sequences, around 7% of them with a count of one. The ten biggest clones cover approximately 8% of the sample. The input for sequencing was whole blood, taken in connection with sensitization to the hapten diphenylcyclopropenone (DPC). The receptors shown here come from a young woman with alopecia areata. Some clones in this sample may be carry-over from other donors' samples.

This clonotype was counted ten times or more. V gene TRBV7-2 combines with J gene TRBJ1-1; D is unresolved. V was cut by 1 base and J by 6 bases, with 9 bases left in between. The CDR3 is 13 amino acids. Germline CDR1 reads SGHTA; CDR2 reads FQGNSA. Written as DNA, the CDR3 is TGTGCCAGCAGCTTAGAGATGACTGCTGAAGCTTTCTTT. It is translated as CASSLEMTAEAFF.

The V call is TRBV5-1, the J call TRBJ1-2; D is perhaps TRBD1 (6 bases). CDR1 SGHRS and CDR2 YFSETQ come from the germline V gene. The V gene lost 3 bases and the J gene lost 1 base, with 13 bases spanning the gap. The CDR3 has 15 amino acids. The CDR3, as DNA: TGCGCCAGCAGCTCAACAGGGTCCCTTAACTATGGCTACACCTTC. This encodes CASSSTGSLNYGYTF.

This clonotype was seen a few times. The rearrangement links TRBV5-1 to TRBJ1-6; weak D call: TRBD1 (5 bases). There are 15 residues in the CDR3. Germline V lookup: CDR1 SGHRS, CDR2 YFSETQ. V lost 0 bases and J lost 5, with 9 bases in between. CDR3: CASSLGQINNSPLHF. The CDR3, as DNA: TGCGCCAGCAGCTTGGGACAGATCAATAATTCACCCCTCCACTTT.

There are a few counts of this clonotype. The chain carries TRBV5-1 and TRBJ2-7; possibly TRBD2 for D (6 bases). Between the trimmed V and J ends, which lost 0 bases and 2 bases, there was a span of 12 bases. CDR3 length equals 15 residues. In germline, CDR1 is SGHRS, CDR2 YFSETQ. The CDR3 protein is CASSLASGLTYEQYF. The CDR3 nucleotides read TGCGCCAGCAGCTTGGCCTCCGGACTAACCTACGAGCAGTACTTC.

The sample holds many counts of this clonotype. The V gene is TRBV12-3 or TRBV12-4, the J gene TRBJ1-1, with TRBD1 matching over 10 bases. V was clipped by 6 bases and J by 1 base; unmatched bases: 5. This CDR3 is built from 15 residues. This CDR3 reads CASRPRQGANTEAFF. The CDR3 DNA reads TGTGCCAGCAGACCTAGACAGGGGGCGAACACTGAAGCTTTCTTT.

This clonotype was detected a few times. This chain links TRBV27 with TRBJ2-7; 7 nucleotides agree with TRBD1. This CDR3 region has 12 residues. The germline gives CDR1 MNHEY, CDR2 SMNVEV (reference sequence). Losses at the gene ends were 3 bases for V and 9 bases for J; bases not matched to a gene: 5. This chain's CDR3 is CASSFKQGRQYF. Written as DNA, the CDR3 is TGTGCCAGCAGTTTTAAACAGGGGAGGCAGTACTTC.

There are many counts of this clonotype. The CDR3 here is CATSESTYGYTF. The CDR3 nucleotides read TGTGCCACCAGTGAGTCTACCTATGGCTACACCTTC. This chain uses TRBV24-1 with TRBJ1-2; D not certain. Per germline, CDR1 KGHDR and CDR2 SFDVKD. The CDR3 runs 12 residues. Trimming left V 4 bases short and J 4 bases short, with 6 bases between.

This rearrangement joins TRBV25-1 to TRBJ1-4; no firm D call. Trimming shortened V by 6 bases and J by 7 bases, and 18 bases separated the two germline ends. CDR1 and CDR2 from the germline V gene are MGHDK and SYGVNS. The CDR3 loop spans 15 amino acids. The DNA for the CDR3 is TGTGCCAGCAGGGGGATGTCTCCCAGAGGTGAAAAACTGTTTTTT. As protein: CASRGMSPRGEKLFF. Full variable domain (rest looked up from reference TRBV25-1 and TRBJ1-4): EADIYQTPRYLVIGTGKKITLECSQTMGHDKMYWYQQDPGMELHLIHYSYGVNSTEKGDLSSESTVSRIRTEHFPLTLESARPSHTSQYLCASRGMSPRGEKLFFGSGTQLSVL.

This clonotype showed up many times. This chain connects TRBV5-1 to TRBJ2-1; TRBD2 matches 12 bases. V was pared by 4 bases and J by 8 bases, with 13 bases of the junction left unmatched. Germline CDR1 SGHRS, CDR2 YFSETQ. The CDR3 is 17 residues long. This chain's CDR3 is CASSPTTSGGNLYEQFF. The DNA of the CDR3 is TGCGCCAGCAGCCCTACTACTAGCGGGGGGAACCTTTATGAGCAGTTCTTC. Variable domain in full (rest from reference TRBV5-1 and TRBJ2-1): KAGVTQTPRYLIKTRGQQVTLSCSPISGHRSVSWYQQTPGQGLQFLFEYFSETQRNKGNFPGRFSGRQFSNSRSEMNVSTLELGDSALYLCASSPTTSGGNLYEQFFGPGTRLTVL.

The chain links TRBV15 to TRBJ2-7, with 9 bases that match TRBD1. The germline V gene has CDR1 LNHNV and CDR2 YYDKDF (reference sequence). The CDR3 is 15 amino acids. V gave up 3 bases and J gave up 6 bases; unmatched junction bases: 9. This CDR3 is CATSRNPGQGIEQYF. CDR3 coding DNA: TGTGCCACCAGCAGGAATCCGGGACAGGGCATCGAGCAGTACTTC.

This clonotype was detected a few times. V gene TRBV5-1 combines with J gene TRBJ2-5; D gene ambiguous. Trimming cost V 5 bases and J 2 bases, with 7 bases left between them. CDR1 is SGHRS, CDR2 YFSETQ, per germline. The CDR3 length is 12 residues. The CDR3 region has the DNA TGCGCCAGCAGACAATATCAAGAGACCCAGTACTTC. Translating it yields CASRQYQETQYF.

This clonotype has ten or more counts. The J gene is TRBJ1-2, the V gene TRBV7-2; D remains ambiguous. Germline CDR1 reads SGHTA; CDR2 reads FQGNSA. V shed 1 base and J shed 2 bases, with 8 bases lying between them. CDR3 size: 14 residues. This chain's CDR3 is CASSLGAENYGYTF. As DNA, the CDR3 is TGTGCCAGCAGCTTAGGAGCCGAGAACTATGGCTACACCTTC.

This chain joins TRBV28 and TRBJ1-2; possibly TRBD1 for D (6 bases). The CDR3 is 14 residues long. V was pared by 4 bases and J by 7 bases, with 16 bases between. The germline gives CDR1 MDHEN, CDR2 SYDVKM. CDR3 DNA sequence: TGTGCCAGCAGTTCACGGGGGGCCCTGAGTGGCTACACCTTC. Its protein product is CASSSRGALSGYTF.

A few counts support this clonotype. The chain recombines TRBV4-3 with TRBJ2-2; D unresolved. V was clipped by 0 bases and J by 3 bases, with 5 bases between them. The CDR3 extends over 14 amino acids. Germline CDR1 and CDR2: LGHNA and YSLEER. The CDR3: CASSQDGYTGELFF. CDR3 DNA sequence: TGCGCCAGCAGCCAAGATGGCTACACCGGGGAGCTGTTTTTT.